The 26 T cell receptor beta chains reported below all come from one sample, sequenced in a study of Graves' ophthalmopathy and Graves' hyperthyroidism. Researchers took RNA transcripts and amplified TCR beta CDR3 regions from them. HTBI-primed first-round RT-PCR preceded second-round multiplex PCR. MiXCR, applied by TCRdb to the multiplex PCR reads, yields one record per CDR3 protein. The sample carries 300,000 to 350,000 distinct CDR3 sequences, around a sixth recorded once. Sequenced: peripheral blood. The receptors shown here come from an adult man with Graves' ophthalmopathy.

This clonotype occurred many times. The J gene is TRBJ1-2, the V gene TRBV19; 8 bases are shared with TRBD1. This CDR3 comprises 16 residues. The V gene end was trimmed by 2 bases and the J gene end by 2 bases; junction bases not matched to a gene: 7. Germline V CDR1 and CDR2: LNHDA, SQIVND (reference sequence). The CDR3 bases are TGTGCCAGTAGTATAAGGGCCAGGGGGCGGAACTATGGCTACACCTTC. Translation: CASSIRARGRNYGYTF.

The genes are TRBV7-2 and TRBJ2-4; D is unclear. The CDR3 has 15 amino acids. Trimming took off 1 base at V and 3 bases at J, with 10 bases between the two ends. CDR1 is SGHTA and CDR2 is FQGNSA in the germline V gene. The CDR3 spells CASSLVEMGKNIQYF. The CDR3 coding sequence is TGTGCCAGCAGCTTAGTCGAGATGGGCAAAAACATTCAGTACTTC.

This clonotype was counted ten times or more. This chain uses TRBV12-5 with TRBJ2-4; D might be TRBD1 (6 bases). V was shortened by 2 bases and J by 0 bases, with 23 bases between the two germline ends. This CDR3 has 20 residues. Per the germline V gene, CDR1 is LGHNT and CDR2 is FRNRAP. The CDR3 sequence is CASGLPPGHPTRIAKNIQYF. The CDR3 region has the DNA TGTGCTAGTGGTTTGCCCCCGGGACACCCAACGAGGATAGCCAAAAACATTCAGTACTTC.

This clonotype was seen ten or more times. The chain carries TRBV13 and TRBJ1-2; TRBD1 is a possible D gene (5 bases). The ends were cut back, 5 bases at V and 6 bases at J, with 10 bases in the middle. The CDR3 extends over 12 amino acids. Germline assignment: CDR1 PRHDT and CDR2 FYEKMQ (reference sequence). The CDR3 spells CASSLAGDGYTF. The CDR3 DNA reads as TGTGCCAGCAGCCTCGCGGGGGATGGCTACACCTTC.

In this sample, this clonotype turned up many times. CDR3 sequence (DNA): TGTGCCATCAGAGGCGGGAGTAGCTCTGGGGCCAACGTCCTGACTTTC. Amino acid sequence: CAIRGGSSSGANVLTF. The chain uses TRBV10-3 and TRBJ2-6; 7 bases fit TRBD2. This CDR3 is 16 amino acids long. J was trimmed by 0 bases and V by 6 bases; bases with no gene match: 5. Germline V gene lookup returns CDR1 ENHRY and CDR2 SYGVKD.

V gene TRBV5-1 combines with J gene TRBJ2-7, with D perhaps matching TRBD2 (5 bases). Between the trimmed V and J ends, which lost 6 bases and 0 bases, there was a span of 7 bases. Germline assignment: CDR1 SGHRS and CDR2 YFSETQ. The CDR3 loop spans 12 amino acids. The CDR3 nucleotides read TGCGCCAGCAAGGAGGACTCCTACGAGCAGTACTTC. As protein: CASKEDSYEQYF.

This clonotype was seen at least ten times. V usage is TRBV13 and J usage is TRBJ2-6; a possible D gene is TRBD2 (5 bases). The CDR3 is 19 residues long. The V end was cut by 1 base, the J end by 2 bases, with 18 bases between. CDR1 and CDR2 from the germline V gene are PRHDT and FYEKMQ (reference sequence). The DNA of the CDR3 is TGTGCCAGCAGCTTAGCTGCGGGTCGGGCTGCTACTGGGGCCAACGTCCTGACTTTC. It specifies CASSLAAGRAATGANVLTF.

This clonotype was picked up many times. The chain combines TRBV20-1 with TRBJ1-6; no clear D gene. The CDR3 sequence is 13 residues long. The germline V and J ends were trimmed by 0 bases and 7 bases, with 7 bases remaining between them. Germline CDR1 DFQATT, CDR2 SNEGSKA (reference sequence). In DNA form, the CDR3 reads TGCAGTGCTAGAGATCAGCTAAATTCACCCCTCCACTTT. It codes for CSARDQLNSPLHF.

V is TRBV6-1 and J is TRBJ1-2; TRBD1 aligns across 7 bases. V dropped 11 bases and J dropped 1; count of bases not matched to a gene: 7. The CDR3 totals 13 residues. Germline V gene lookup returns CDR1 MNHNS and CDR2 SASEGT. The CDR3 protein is CASGRDSNYGYTF. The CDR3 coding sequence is TGTGCCTCTGGCCGGGACAGTAACTATGGCTACACCTTC.

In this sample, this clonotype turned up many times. CDR3 sequence reads: CASSYGLAGRAETQYF. CDR3 bases: TGTGCCAGCAGTTACGGTCTAGCGGGAAGAGCGGAGACCCAGTACTTC. This rearrangement joins TRBV6-2 or TRBV6-3 to TRBJ2-5; 9 nucleotides agree with TRBD2. The CDR3 is made up of 16 amino acids. Germline V lookup: CDR1 MNHEY, CDR2 SVGEGT. After removal of 2 bases from V and 5 bases from J, the junction contained 9 bases not matched to a gene.

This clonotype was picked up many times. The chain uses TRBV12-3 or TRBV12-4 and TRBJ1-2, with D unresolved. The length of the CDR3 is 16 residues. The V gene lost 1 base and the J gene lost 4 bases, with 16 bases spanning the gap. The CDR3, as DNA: TGTGCCAGCAGTTTAGGGGCGACCGACGGGAGCTATGGCTACACCTTC. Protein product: CASSLGATDGSYGYTF.

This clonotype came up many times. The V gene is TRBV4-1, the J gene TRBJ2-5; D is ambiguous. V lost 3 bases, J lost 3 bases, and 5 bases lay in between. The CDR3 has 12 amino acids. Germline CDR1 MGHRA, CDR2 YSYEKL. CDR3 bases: TGCGCCAGCAGCCAGGACGAAGAGACCCAGTACTTC. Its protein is CASSQDEETQYF.

DNA of the CDR3: TGTGCCAGCAGTTACTCCGCGGGAGCTGGCGGGGAGCTGTTTTTT. Protein: CASSYSAGAGGELFF. The chain carries TRBV6-5 and TRBJ2-2; 7 bases align to TRBD2. CDR1 is MNHEY, CDR2 SVGAGI, per germline. The CDR3 extends over 15 amino acids. The ends lost 0 bases at V and 7 bases at J; junction bases unmatched: 5.

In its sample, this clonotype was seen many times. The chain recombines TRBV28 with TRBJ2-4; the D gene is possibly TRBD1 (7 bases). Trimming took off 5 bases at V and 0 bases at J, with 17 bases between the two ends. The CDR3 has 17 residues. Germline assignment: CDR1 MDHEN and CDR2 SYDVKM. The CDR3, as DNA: TGTGCCAGCAGTGCTGCGGACAGGAGGGTAGCCAAAAACATTCAGTACTTC. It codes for CASSAADRRVAKNIQYF.

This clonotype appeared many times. CDR3 in DNA: TGTGCCTGGAGATCCTTCGGAGACGGCTACACCTTC. Translated: CAWRSFGDGYTF. The chain recombines TRBV30 with TRBJ1-2; D is unclear. Deletions cut 3 bases from V and 8 bases from J, with 13 bases between. The CDR3 is made up of 12 amino acids. Germline V gene data show CDR1 as GTSNPN and CDR2 as SVGIG (reference sequence).

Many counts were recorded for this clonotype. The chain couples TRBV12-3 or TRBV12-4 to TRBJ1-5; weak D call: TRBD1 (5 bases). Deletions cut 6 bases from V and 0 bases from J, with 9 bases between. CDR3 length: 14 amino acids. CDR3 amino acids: CASRSTASNQPQHF. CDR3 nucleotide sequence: TGTGCCAGCAGGTCGACAGCTAGCAATCAGCCCCAGCATTTT.

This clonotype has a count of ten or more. The CDR3: CASSSTPFTEAFF. The CDR3 bases are TGTGCCAGCAGCTCAACCCCCTTTACTGAAGCTTTCTTT. The chain employs TRBV28 and TRBJ1-1; D remains ambiguous. Trimming stripped 6 bases from V and 5 bases from J, with 13 bases between. The CDR3 is made up of 13 amino acids. Germline V lookup: CDR1 MDHEN, CDR2 SYDVKM. Complete variable domain (other parts from reference TRBV28 and TRBJ1-1): DVKVTQSSRYLVKRTGEKVFLECVQDMDHENMFWYRQDPGLGLRLIYFSYDVKMKEKGDIPEGYSVSREKKERFSLILESASTNQTSMYLCASSSTPFTEAFFGQGTRLTVV.

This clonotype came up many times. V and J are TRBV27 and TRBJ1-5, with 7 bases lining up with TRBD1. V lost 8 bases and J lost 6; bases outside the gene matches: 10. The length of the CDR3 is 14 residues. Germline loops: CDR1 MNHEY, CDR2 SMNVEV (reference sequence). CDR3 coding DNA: TGTGCCAGCGCGACAGGGCCCAGGGGTCAGCCCCAGCATTTT. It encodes CASATGPRGQPQHF.

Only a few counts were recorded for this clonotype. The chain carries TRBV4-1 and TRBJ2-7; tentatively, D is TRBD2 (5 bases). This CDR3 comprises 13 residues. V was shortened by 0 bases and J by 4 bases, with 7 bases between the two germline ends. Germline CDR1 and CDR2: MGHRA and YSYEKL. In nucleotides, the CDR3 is TGCGCCAGCAGCCAAGAGCCGGGGTACGAGCAGTACTTC. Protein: CASSQEPGYEQYF.

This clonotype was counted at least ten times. CDR3 in amino acids: CASQSGTPRGTQYF. DNA of the CDR3: TGTGCCAGCCAGAGCGGGACCCCAAGGGGGACCCAGTACTTC. The genes are TRBV28 and TRBJ2-5; 7 positions agree with TRBD2. The V gene end was trimmed by 8 bases and the J gene end by 7 bases; junction bases not matched to a gene: 13. Germline CDR1 reads MDHEN; CDR2 reads SYDVKM. The CDR3 has 14 amino acids.

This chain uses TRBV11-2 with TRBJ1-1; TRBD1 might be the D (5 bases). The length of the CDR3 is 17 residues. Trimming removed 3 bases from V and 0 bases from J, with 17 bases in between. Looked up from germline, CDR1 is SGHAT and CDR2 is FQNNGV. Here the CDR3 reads CASSLGPLIRMNTEAFF. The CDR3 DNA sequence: TGTGCCAGCAGCTTGGGACCGCTGATTAGAATGAACACTGAAGCTTTCTTT.

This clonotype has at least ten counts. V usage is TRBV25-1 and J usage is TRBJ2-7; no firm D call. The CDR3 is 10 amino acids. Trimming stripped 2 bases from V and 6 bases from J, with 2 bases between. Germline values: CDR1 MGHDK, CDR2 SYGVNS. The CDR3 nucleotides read TGTGCCAGCAGTGAAATCGAGCAGTACTTC. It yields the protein CASSEIEQYF.

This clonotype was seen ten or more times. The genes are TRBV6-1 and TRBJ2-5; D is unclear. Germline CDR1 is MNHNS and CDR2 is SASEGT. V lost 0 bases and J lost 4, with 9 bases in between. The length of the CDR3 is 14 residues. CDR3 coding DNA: TGTGCCAGCAGTGAAGCGCTTGGGGTAGAGACCCAGTACTTC. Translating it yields CASSEALGVETQYF.

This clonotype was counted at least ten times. The CDR3 reads CASSNEGEQYF. The CDR3 DNA reads as TGTGCCAGCAGCAACGAGGGGGAGCAGTACTTC. This chain connects TRBV7-3 to TRBJ2-7; D tentatively fits TRBD1 or TRBD2 (5 bases each). V shed 5 bases and J shed 7 bases, with 9 bases lying between them. This CDR3 is 11 amino acids long. Per germline, CDR1 SGHTA and CDR2 FQGTGA.

Written as DNA, the CDR3 is TGTGCCAGCAGTGAAGCGCTGCCAGGGGCGGGCAATCAGCCCCAGCATTTT. Translated, it gives CASSEALPGAGNQPQHF. V usage is TRBV6-1 and J usage is TRBJ1-5, with D possibly being TRBD1 (6 bases). Trimming removed 0 bases at V and 2 bases at J, with 14 bases between. The CDR3 is 17 amino acids. Germline V gene data show CDR1 as MNHNS and CDR2 as SASEGT.

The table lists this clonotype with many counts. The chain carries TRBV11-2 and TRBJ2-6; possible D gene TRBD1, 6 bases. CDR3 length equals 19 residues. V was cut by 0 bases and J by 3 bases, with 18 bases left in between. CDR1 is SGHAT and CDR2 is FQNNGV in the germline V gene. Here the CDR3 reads CASSLEISGAGYGANVLTF. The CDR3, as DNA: TGTGCCAGCAGCTTAGAAATCTCAGGGGCTGGATATGGGGCCAACGTCCTGACTTTC. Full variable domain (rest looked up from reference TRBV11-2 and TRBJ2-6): EAGVAQSPRYKIIEKRQSVAFWCNPISGHATLYWYQQILGQGPKLLIQFQNNGVVDDSQLPKDRFSAERLKGVDSTLKIQPAKLEDSAVYLCASSLEISGAGYGANVLTFGAGSRLTVL.